This passage covers 31 T cell receptor beta chains from one sample sequenced in a study of T cells in localized non-small cell lung cancer. Here immunoSEQ multiplex PCR was the method, and the copy in TCRdb shows in-frame clones only, minus some. The repertoire holds 25,000 or so clones, with roughly 90% as singletons. The sequencing here drew on PBMCs, taken before any cancer treatment. These receptors were obtained from a man aged 35-69 years with stage II lung adenocarcinoma.

V is TRBV6-5 and J is TRBJ2-2; D gene ambiguous. The CDR3 has 14 amino acids. CDR1 is MNHEY and CDR2 is SVGAGI in the germline V gene. V was trimmed by 0 bases and J by 6 bases, leaving 8 bases between them. The CDR3 DNA sequence: TGTGCCAGCAGTTACTCGTACAGCTCCGGGGAGCTGTTTTTT. Amino acid sequence: CASSYSYSSGELFF.

The CDR3 protein is CASSLSETRDDGKQFF. The CDR3 bases are TGTGCCAGCAGTTTATCCGAAACCCGGGACGACGGGAAGCAGTTCTTC. The chain combines TRBV27 with TRBJ2-1; D possibly uses TRBD1 or TRBD2 (5 bases each). V was pared by 0 bases and J by 11 bases, with 20 bases between. The length of the CDR3 is 16 residues. Germline loops: CDR1 MNHEY, CDR2 SMNVEV (reference sequence).

DNA for the CDR3: TGTGCCAGCAGCACTAACAGGGGGCCAGTCTATGGCTACACCTTC. Protein product: CASSTNRGPVYGYTF. V and J are TRBV7-9 and TRBJ1-2, with 9 bases matching TRBD1. Germline V CDR1 and CDR2: SEHNR, FQNEAQ (reference sequence). V shed 5 bases, J shed 4 bases, and the junction held 8 bases outside the gene matches. This CDR3 is built from 15 residues.

The V call is TRBV5-8, the J call TRBJ1-1; tentatively, D is TRBD1 (6 bases). Germline V gene lookup returns CDR1 SGHTS and CDR2 YDEGEE. Trimming cost V 4 bases and J 7 bases, with 20 bases left between them. This CDR3 has 15 residues. The CDR3 coding sequence is TGTGCCAGCAGCCTATCGGGGGGGCGGCAGGATGAAGCTTTCTTT. It specifies CASSLSGGRQDEAFF.

The genes are TRBV7-2 and TRBJ1-4; D not resolved. V was cut by 6 bases and J by 5 bases, with 10 bases left in between. This CDR3 comprises 13 residues. Germline assignment: CDR1 SGHTA and CDR2 FQGNSA. Written as DNA, the CDR3 is TGTGCCAGCAGGTTGGGAACGAATGAAAAACTGTTTTTT. This gives the protein CASRLGTNEKLFF. The whole variable domain, filled in from reference TRBV7-2 and TRBJ1-4, reads GAGVSQSPSNKVTEKGKDVELRCDPISGHTALYWYRQSLGQGLEFLIYFQGNSAPDKSGLPSDRFSAERTGGSVSTLTIQRTQQEDSAVYLCASRLGTNEKLFFGSGTQLSVL.

The chain uses TRBV28 and TRBJ2-5; no firm D call. The germline gives CDR1 MDHEN, CDR2 SYDVKM. The CDR3 covers 13 residues. The germline V and J ends were trimmed by 1 base and 2 bases, with 5 bases remaining between them. The CDR3 nucleotides read TGTGCCAGCAGTTTATTAGTGCAAGAGACCCAGTACTTC. Translating it yields CASSLLVQETQYF.

The chain recombines TRBV5-1 with TRBJ2-2, with TRBD1 matching over 12 bases. The CDR3 consists of 17 residues. Germline CDR1 and CDR2: SGHRS and YFSETQ. V dropped 4 bases and J dropped 4; count of bases not matched to a gene: 8. The CDR3 region is CASSRGQGATSTGELFF. CDR3 sequence (DNA): TGCGCCAGCAGCCGGGGACAGGGGGCTACTAGCACCGGGGAGCTGTTTTTT.

This clone was seen just once. This sequence joins TRBV7-4 and TRBJ2-7; TRBD2 matches 8 bases. V dropped 5 bases and J dropped 3; count of bases not matched to a gene: 9. The CDR3 totals 15 residues. Germline values: CDR1 SGHVT, CDR2 SQSDAQ. CDR3 loop: CASSPWTSLLYEQYF. The CDR3 DNA follows: TGTGCCAGCAGCCCTTGGACTAGCCTCCTCTACGAGCAGTACTTC.

This clone appeared once. The chain carries TRBV6-6 and TRBJ2-7; D not certain. V lost 2 bases to trimming and J lost 3 bases, with 17 bases between them. Germline V gene lookup returns CDR1 MNHNY and CDR2 SVGAGI (reference sequence). CDR3 length: 16 amino acids. This chain's CDR3 is CASSYNNEAEDYEQYF. CDR3 DNA: TGTGCCAGCAGTTACAACAATGAGGCAGAAGACTACGAGCAGTACTTC.

CDR3 amino acids: CASSESGPKDGYTF. CDR3 DNA: TGTGCCAGCAGTGAATCAGGGCCTAAAGATGGCTACACCTTC. This sequence joins TRBV6-1 and TRBJ1-2, with D tentatively TRBD1 (5 bases). The CDR3 has 14 amino acids. CDR1 and CDR2 from the germline V gene are MNHNS and SASEGT. The V and J ends lost 2 bases and 6 bases respectively, with 13 bases between them.

The chain has TRBV7-3 and TRBJ2-2; D may be TRBD1 (6 bases). Germline values: CDR1 SGHTA, CDR2 FQGTGA. Between the trimmed V and J ends, which lost 4 bases and 0 bases, there was a span of 15 bases. This CDR3 region has 17 residues. DNA for the CDR3: TGTGCCAGCAGCTCACAACCTGGGACAACGAACACCGGGGAGCTGTTTTTT. Translating gives CASSSQPGTTNTGELFF.

The chain carries TRBV11-3 and TRBJ1-1, with D uncertain. Germline V gene lookup returns CDR1 SGHNT and CDR2 YENEEA. The V end lost 4 bases, the J end lost 0 bases, and 18 bases lay between the germline ends. This CDR3 region has 17 residues. The CDR3 sequence is CASSSPTEGAMNTEAFF. Here the CDR3 DNA reads TGTGCCAGCAGCTCTCCGACCGAGGGAGCGATGAACACTGAAGCTTTCTTT. The variable domain in full, with the rest retrieved from reference TRBV11-3 and TRBJ1-1, is EAGVVQSPRYKIIEKKQPVAFWCNPISGHNTLYWYLQNLGQGPELLIRYENEEAVDDSQLPKDRFSAERLKGVDSTLKIQPAELGDSAVYLCASSSPTEGAMNTEAFFGQGTRLTVV.

The CDR3 region has the DNA TGTGCCTGGAGTTTCAACAATGAGCAGTTCTTC. This translates into CAWSFNNEQFF. The chain employs TRBV30 and TRBJ2-1; no firm D call. V shed 2 bases and J shed 5 bases, with 4 bases lying between them. The CDR3 runs to 11 residues. Germline V CDR1 and CDR2: GTSNPN, SVGIG (reference sequence).

This clone was picked up one time. The V call is TRBV6-4, the J call TRBJ2-1, with D possibly matching TRBD2 (5 bases). The CDR3 sequence is 14 residues long. Germline lookup yields CDR1 MRHNA and CDR2 SNTAGT. V lost 2 bases and J 0 bases, leaving 5 bases between the germline ends. The CDR3 DNA sequence: TGTGCCAGCAGTGACGGGAGCTCCTACAATGAGCAGTTCTTC. This gives the protein CASSDGSSYNEQFF.

The gene calls are TRBV18 and TRBJ1-5, with 7 positions matching TRBD1. The CDR3 loop spans 15 amino acids. Germline CDR1 KGHSH, CDR2 LQKENI. V lost 3 bases to trimming and J lost 4 bases; unmatched junction nucleotides: 6. CDR3 region: CASSPGTATNQPQHF. For the CDR3, the DNA is TGTGCCAGCTCACCCGGGACAGCTACAAATCAGCCCCAGCATTTT.

This clone was seen only once. V gene TRBV6-6 combines with J gene TRBJ2-6, with D unresolved. Germline CDR1 is MNHNY and CDR2 is SVGAGI (reference sequence). The CDR3 loop spans 14 amino acids. The germline V and J ends were trimmed by 5 bases and 0 bases, with 5 bases remaining between them. CDR3 coding DNA: TGTGCCAGCAGTAAGGCCTCTGGGGCCAACGTCCTGACTTTC. It encodes CASSKASGANVLTF.

The chain combines TRBV6-5 with TRBJ2-7; TRBD2 might be the D (6 bases). CDR3 length: 13 residues. Trimming left V 5 bases short and J 0 bases short, with 8 bases between. Germline assignment: CDR1 MNHEY and CDR2 SVGAGI. In nucleotides, the CDR3 is TGTGCCAGCAGTGTAGCGGCCTCCTACGAGCAGTACTTC. Translating it yields CASSVAASYEQYF.

The V call is TRBV30, the J call TRBJ2-7, with D perhaps TRBD1 or TRBD2 (6 bases each). Between the trimmed V and J ends, which lost 7 bases and 1 base, there was a span of 17 bases. The CDR3 covers 14 residues. From germline, CDR1 is GTSNPN and CDR2 SVGIG (reference sequence). Written as DNA, the CDR3 is TGTGCCTTCGGAGGGGGGTGGGGGTCCTACGAGCAGTACTTC. Translated, it gives CAFGGGWGSYEQYF.

This chain connects TRBV7-9 to TRBJ1-2; a weak D match, TRBD1 (5 bases). V was pared by 4 bases and J by 5 bases, with 11 bases between. CDR3 length equals 13 residues. Germline assignment: CDR1 SEHNR and CDR2 FQNEAQ (reference sequence). The CDR3 protein is CASSSEGLYGYTF. The DNA for the CDR3 is TGTGCCAGCAGCTCGGAGGGGTTGTATGGCTACACCTTC.

The chain recombines TRBV5-1 with TRBJ2-7; 10 nucleotides line up with TRBD2. V lost 2 bases and J lost 6; bases outside the gene matches: 5. Germline V gene data show CDR1 as SGHRS and CDR2 as YFSETQ. The CDR3 has 14 amino acids. CDR3 amino acids: CASSLSGGAFEQYF. Written as DNA, the CDR3 is TGCGCCAGCAGCTTAAGCGGGGGGGCCTTCGAGCAGTACTTC.

The gene calls are TRBV7-5 and TRBJ2-1. TRBV7-5 constitutes a pseudogene. This CDR3 is built from 14 residues. The CDR3 DNA sequence: TGTGTCAGAAGCTTATCGGGCATGAACCATGAGCAGTTCTTC. Protein sequence: CVRSLSGMNHEQFF.

The V call is TRBV7-7, the J call TRBJ2-3; D is uncertain. V was cut by 3 bases and J by 5 bases, with 9 bases left in between. Germline V gene data show CDR1 as SSHAT and CDR2 as FNYEAQ (reference sequence). The CDR3 loop spans 13 amino acids. Written as DNA, the CDR3 is TGTGCCAGCAGCTTGGGCAGGAGAGATACGCAGTATTTT. Translating gives CASSLGRRDTQYF.

This clone appeared once. The chain links TRBV27 to TRBJ1-6; D possibly corresponds to TRBD1 (5 bases). Deletions cut 0 bases from V and 10 bases from J, with 16 bases between. CDR1 is MNHEY, CDR2 SMNVEV, per germline (reference sequence). The CDR3 covers 16 residues. The CDR3 region is CASSLSLPGLRSPLHF. Here the CDR3 DNA reads TGTGCCAGCAGTTTATCACTCCCAGGGCTGCGATCACCCCTCCACTTT.

The rearrangement joins TRBV19 to TRBJ1-3; 9 nucleotides align to TRBD1. Germline trimming cut 4 bases from V and 4 bases from J; bases unmatched to any gene: 11. The CDR3 is 17 residues long. Germline lookup yields CDR1 LNHDA and CDR2 SQIVND (reference sequence). CDR3 loop: CASSTSQGALTGNTIYF. DNA for the CDR3: TGTGCCAGTAGTACCTCACAGGGGGCGCTGACCGGAAACACCATATATTTT.

This chain connects TRBV5-8 to TRBJ1-5; D is undetermined. CDR3 length: 15 amino acids. Trimming pared 4 bases from V and 0 bases from J, leaving 11 bases between. The germline V gene encodes CDR1 SGHTS and CDR2 YDEGEE. Here the CDR3 reads CASSPTMDSNQPQHF. CDR3 sequence (DNA): TGTGCCAGCAGCCCGACTATGGATAGCAATCAGCCCCAGCATTTT.

The chain joins TRBV6-5 to TRBJ1-4; 9 bases fit TRBD1. The V gene end was trimmed by 6 bases and the J gene end by 5 bases; junction bases not matched to a gene: 4. CDR3 length equals 14 residues. Looked up from germline, CDR1 is MNHEY and CDR2 is SVGAGI. The CDR3 sequence is CASSYRGRNEKLFF. The CDR3 nucleotides are TGTGCCAGCAGCTACAGGGGGCGCAATGAAAAACTGTTTTTT.

The CDR3 DNA follows: TGTGCCAGCAGCTTGGCCGGGACCGGGGCCAACGTCCTGACTTTC. It is translated as CASSLAGTGANVLTF. The chain joins TRBV5-4 to TRBJ2-6; D is perhaps TRBD1 or TRBD2 (5 bases each). V lost 0 bases to trimming and J lost 4 bases, with 8 bases between them. The germline gives CDR1 SGHNT, CDR2 YYREEE (reference sequence). CDR3 length: 15 amino acids.

J is TRBJ2-1 and V is TRBV21-1; the listed D gene, TRBD2, was not tested against the DNA. TRBV21-1 is termed a pseudogene. CDR3 length equals 12 residues. CDR3 in amino acids: CASSNPVNEQFF. Written as DNA, the CDR3 is TGTGCCAGCAGCAACCCTGTCAATGAGCAGTTCTTC.

The chain employs TRBV6-4 and TRBJ2-3; 10 positions agree with TRBD2. The germline gives CDR1 MRHNA, CDR2 SNTAGT. Germline trimming cut 6 bases from V and 6 bases from J; bases unmatched to any gene: 6. CDR3 length equals 14 residues. CDR3 in amino acids: CASRQREGLDTQYF. The CDR3 coding sequence is TGTGCCAGCAGACAGCGGGAGGGCCTCGATACGCAGTATTTT.

V and J are TRBV7-2 and TRBJ2-3; possible D gene TRBD1, 5 bases. The germline CDR1 and CDR2 sequences are SGHTA and FQGNSA. The V and J ends lost 4 bases and 0 bases respectively, with 8 bases between them. This CDR3 comprises 14 residues. The CDR3 DNA reads as TGTGCCAGCAGCTCCCGACAGAGCACAGATACGCAGTATTTT. The encoded protein is CASSSRQSTDTQYF. Based on the CDR3 plus reference TRBV7-2 and TRBJ2-3, the full variable domain is GAGVSQSPSNKVTEKGKDVELRCDPISGHTALYWYRQSLGQGLEFLIYFQGNSAPDKSGLPSDRFSAERTGGSVSTLTIQRTQQEDSAVYLCASSSRQSTDTQYFGPGTRLTVL.

This sequence joins TRBV7-2 and TRBJ2-7, with D uncertain. Looked up from germline, CDR1 is SGHTA and CDR2 is FQGNSA. This CDR3 spans 13 amino acids. The V gene lost 4 bases and the J gene lost 4 bases, with 11 bases spanning the gap. The CDR3 bases are TGTGCCAGCAGCTCCCGCCGTGGGTACGAGCAGTACTTC. Translation gives CASSSRRGYEQYF. Variable domain in full (rest from reference TRBV7-2 and TRBJ2-7): GAGVSQSPSNKVTEKGKDVELRCDPISGHTALYWYRQSLGQGLEFLIYFQGNSAPDKSGLPSDRFSAERTGGSVSTLTIQRTQQEDSAVYLCASSSRRGYEQYFGPGTRLTVT.